The next 21 T cell receptor beta chains were all read from a single sample in a study of blood T cell repertoires in COVID-19. Sequencing used immunoSEQ multiplex PCR; TCRdb keeps in-frame clones, though not all of them. The table has around 130,000 clones, over 80% seen once; the top ten hold around 4.2%. The material sequenced was PBMCs or T cells enriched from blood (not recorded which). The receptors here all came from a woman under 40 who had recovered from COVID-19.

The chain couples TRBV7-8 to TRBJ2-7; 10 nucleotides agree with TRBD1. CDR1 and CDR2 from the germline V gene are SGHVS and FQNEAQ. The length of the CDR3 is 17 residues. Trimming took 7 bases from V and 3 from J; bases not matched to a gene: 15. CDR3 nucleotides: TGTGCCAGCATCATGCGAACCGGGACAGGGGACTTCTACGAGCAGTACTTC. It specifies CASIMRTGTGDFYEQYF. The full variable domain, with the rest looked up from reference TRBV7-8 and TRBJ2-7, is GAGVSQSPRYKVAKRGQDVALRCDPISGHVSLFWYQQALGQGPEFLTYFQNEAQLDKSGLPSDRFFAERPEGSVSTLKIQRTQQEDSAVYLCASIMRTGTGDFYEQYFGPGTRLTVT.

This chain links TRBV18 with TRBJ2-3; possibly TRBD1 for D (5 bases). The germline V gene has CDR1 KGHSH and CDR2 LQKENI. The CDR3 covers 15 residues. Trimming took off 1 base at V and 3 bases at J, with 11 bases between the two ends. DNA of the CDR3: TGTGCCAGCTCACCACTGGGGCAGGTGACAGATACGCAGTATTTT. It is translated as CASSPLGQVTDTQYF.

This chain connects TRBV7-9 to TRBJ2-2, with D possibly TRBD2 on 5 matching bases. The germline CDR1 and CDR2 sequences are SEHNR and FQNEAQ (reference sequence). This CDR3 comprises 15 residues. The germline V and J ends were trimmed by 2 bases and 1 base, with 8 bases remaining between them. The CDR3 here is CASSLRLKNTGELFF. The CDR3 DNA sequence: TGTGCCAGCAGCTTAAGACTAAAGAACACCGGGGAGCTGTTTTTT.

For the CDR3, the DNA is TGTGCCTGGAGGGAAGGGGCGGCAGATACGCAGTATTTT. Protein product: CAWREGAADTQYF. The rearrangement joins TRBV30 to TRBJ2-3, with TRBD1 as a possible D gene (5 bases). V was shortened by 3 bases and J by 4 bases, with 11 bases between the two germline ends. The CDR3 totals 13 residues. Germline V gives CDR1 GTSNPN, CDR2 SVGIG (reference sequence).

The chain is built from TRBV7-3 and TRBJ2-7; unclear D gene. The V end was cut by 5 bases, the J end by 6 bases, with 14 bases between. This CDR3 has 13 residues. CDR1 and CDR2 (germline): SGHTA, FQGTGA. CDR3 amino acids: CASSRVQSREQYF. For the CDR3, the DNA is TGTGCCAGCAGCCGCGTCCAAAGCCGCGAGCAGTACTTC.

The J gene is TRBJ1-6, the V gene TRBV27; no firm D call. Germline V gives CDR1 MNHEY, CDR2 SMNVEV (reference sequence). The CDR3 runs to 15 residues. Trimming shortened V by 3 bases and J by 4 bases, and 10 bases separated the two germline ends. CDR3 nucleotides: TGTGCCAGCAGTTTGTACAGAGAATATAATTCACCCCTCCACTTT. Its protein product is CASSLYREYNSPLHF.

The V and J genes are TRBV29-1 and TRBJ2-1; 14 nucleotides agree with TRBD2. Trimming cost V 0 bases and J 2 bases; bases outside gene matches: 6. CDR1 is SQVTM, CDR2 ANQGSEA, per germline. The CDR3 covers 18 residues. CDR3 sequence (DNA): TGCAGCGTTGAAGATACCGAGACTAGCGGGAGGGCCTACAATGAGCAGTTCTTC. It codes for CSVEDTETSGRAYNEQFF.

The chain is built from TRBV28 and TRBJ1-6, with D maybe TRBD1 (6 bases). Looked up from germline, CDR1 is MDHEN and CDR2 is SYDVKM. The CDR3 sequence is 16 residues long. The V end was cut by 6 bases, the J end by 0 bases, with 12 bases between. CDR3 sequence: CASRDRTSSYNSPLHF. The CDR3 DNA reads TGTGCCAGCAGAGACAGGACGAGCTCCTATAATTCACCCCTCCACTTT.

The rearrangement joins TRBV5-1 to TRBJ2-7; 7 bases map to TRBD2. Germline V gene sequence: CDR1 SGHRS, CDR2 YFSETQ. The CDR3 is made up of 13 amino acids. V lost 3 bases to trimming and J lost 5 bases; unmatched junction nucleotides: 5. CDR3 loop: CASSSGGGHEQYF. The CDR3 DNA reads TGCGCCAGCAGCTCGGGGGGAGGGCACGAGCAGTACTTC.

V is TRBV5-6 and J is TRBJ1-2; possible D gene TRBD1, 6 bases. Trimming removed 4 bases at V and 3 bases at J, with 13 bases between. Germline V lookup: CDR1 SGHDT, CDR2 YYEEEE. The CDR3 is 14 residues long. The CDR3 is CASSPGGLHYGYTF. CDR3 nucleotide sequence: TGTGCCAGCAGCCCCGGGGGGCTACACTATGGCTACACCTTC.

This clone came up once. V usage is TRBV14 and J usage is TRBJ1-6; 9 nucleotides align to TRBD1. Germline lookup yields CDR1 SGHDN and CDR2 FVKESK. The CDR3 runs 15 residues. The V and J ends lost 3 bases and 6 bases, in that order; junction bases with no gene match: 3. CDR3 sequence reads: CASSQVTGGNSPLHF. CDR3 DNA: TGTGCCAGCAGCCAGGTGACAGGGGGTAATTCACCCCTCCACTTT.

This sequence joins TRBV7-3 and TRBJ2-2; a weak D match, TRBD1 (5 bases). Trimming pared 5 bases from V and 5 bases from J, leaving 9 bases between. The CDR3 contains 13 residues. Per germline, CDR1 SGHTA and CDR2 FQGTGA. CDR3 loop: CASSKGLTGELFF. The CDR3 nucleotides are TGTGCCAGCAGCAAGGGGTTGACCGGGGAGCTGTTTTTT.

The chain uses TRBV7-9 and TRBJ2-1; 14 nucleotides line up with TRBD2. This CDR3 is 15 amino acids long. In germline, CDR1 is SEHNR, CDR2 FQNEAQ (reference sequence). The V segment lost 4 bases and the J segment 9 bases; nucleotides outside the gene matches: 5. Here the CDR3 reads CASSSRLAGGGEQFF. CDR3 nucleotides: TGTGCCAGCAGCTCTCGACTAGCGGGAGGGGGTGAGCAGTTCTTC.

This clone was counted only a few times. The V gene is TRBV10-1, the J gene TRBJ2-1; 9 bases map to TRBD2. CDR1 and CDR2 from the germline V gene are WNHNN and SYGVQD (reference sequence). Trimming cost V 0 bases and J 0 bases; bases outside gene matches: 6. The CDR3 is 18 amino acids. Written as DNA, the CDR3 is TGCGCCAGCAGTGAGTCGTCTAGCGGGATCAGCTCCTACAATGAGCAGTTCTTC. Amino acids: CASSESSSGISSYNEQFF.

The rearrangement joins TRBV28 to TRBJ2-7, with 9 nucleotides matching TRBD2. The germline CDR1 and CDR2 sequences are MDHEN and SYDVKM. The CDR3 is 15 residues long. V lost 1 base, J lost 0 bases, and 1 base stayed unmatched. The CDR3 DNA reads TGTGCCAGCAGTTTATATAGCGGGAGCTCCTACGAGCAGTACTTC. Its translation is CASSLYSGSSYEQYF.

The chain employs TRBV27 and TRBJ1-1; 9 bases map to TRBD1. This CDR3 contains 15 residues. Germline CDR1 is MNHEY and CDR2 is SMNVEV (reference sequence). J was trimmed by 6 bases and V by 7 bases; bases with no gene match: 12. The CDR3, as DNA: TGTGCCAGCACCCCGTTGGGACAGGGATCGTCTGAAGCTTTCTTT. It translates to CASTPLGQGSSEAFF.

This chain connects TRBV7-2 to TRBJ2-7, with a weak D call TRBD1 (6 bases). V lost 6 bases and J 0 bases, leaving 15 bases between the germline ends. The CDR3 contains 15 residues. Germline CDR1 SGHTA, CDR2 FQGNSA. The CDR3 DNA reads as TGTGCCAGCAGTCCTAGACAGGTCATCTCCTACGAGCAGTACTTC. Encoded protein: CASSPRQVISYEQYF.

This clone was observed once. This sequence joins TRBV7-9 and TRBJ2-3, with 9 bases fitting TRBD2. With 11 bases clipped from V and 4 bases from J, the junction kept 13 bases outside the gene matches. The V gene's germline CDR1 is SEHNR and CDR2 FQNEAQ (reference sequence). CDR3 length: 15 amino acids. The CDR3 nucleotides read TGTGCCGGCCATTCCTTAGCGGGAGACGCAGATACGCAGTATTTT. This translates into CAGHSLAGDADTQYF.

The CDR3 spells CASSPRGSINTQYF. In DNA, the CDR3 is TGTGCCAGCTCACCCCGGGGGAGCATAAATACGCAGTATTTT. The rearrangement links TRBV18 to TRBJ2-3; tentatively, D is TRBD2 (6 bases). CDR3 length: 14 amino acids. Germline V gives CDR1 KGHSH, CDR2 LQKENI. V gave up 3 bases and J gave up 7 bases, with 14 bases separating them.

The chain is built from TRBV14 and TRBJ2-7, with D unclear. This CDR3 has 15 amino acids. Germline V gene data show CDR1 as SGHDN and CDR2 as FVKESK. Deletions cut 0 bases from V and 3 bases from J, with 12 bases between. The CDR3 DNA reads as TGTGCCAGCAGCCAAGATTTAGTAAGTGGCTACGAGCAGTACTTC. Its protein is CASSQDLVSGYEQYF.

The chain joins TRBV29-1 to TRBJ2-1; 8 nucleotides match TRBD1. The CDR3 runs to 13 residues. V lost 6 bases, J lost 1 base, and 2 bases stayed unmatched. Germline CDR1 reads SQVTM; CDR2 reads ANQGSEA. The CDR3 DNA reads TGCAGCGTCCGGGACAGGTCCTACAATGAGCAGTTCTTC. This encodes CSVRDRSYNEQFF.